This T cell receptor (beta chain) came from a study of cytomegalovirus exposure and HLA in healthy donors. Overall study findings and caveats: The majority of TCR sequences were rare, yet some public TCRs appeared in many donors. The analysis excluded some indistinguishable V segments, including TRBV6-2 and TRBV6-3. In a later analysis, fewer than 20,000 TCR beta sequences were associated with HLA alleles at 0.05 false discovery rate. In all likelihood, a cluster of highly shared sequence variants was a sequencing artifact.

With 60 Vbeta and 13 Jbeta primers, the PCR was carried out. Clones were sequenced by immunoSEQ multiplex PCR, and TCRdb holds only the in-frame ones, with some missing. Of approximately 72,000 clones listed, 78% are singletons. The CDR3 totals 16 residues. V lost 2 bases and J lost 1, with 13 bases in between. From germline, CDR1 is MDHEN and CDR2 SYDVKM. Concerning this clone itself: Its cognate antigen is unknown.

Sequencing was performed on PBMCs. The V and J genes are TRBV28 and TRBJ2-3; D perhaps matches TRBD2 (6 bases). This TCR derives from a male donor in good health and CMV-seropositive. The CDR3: CASSLKGTERTDTQYF. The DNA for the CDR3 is TGTGCCAGCAGTTTAAAGGGGACTGAGCGCACAGATACGCAGTATTTT.